The next 20 T cell receptor beta chains were all read from a single sample in a study of cytomegalovirus exposure and HLA in healthy donors. The assay was immunoSEQ multiplex PCR, and TCRdb's table has in-frame clones only and misses some. The repertoire holds around 300,000 clones, with 87% as singletons. Sequenced input: PBMCs. The origin of the receptors is a woman aged 25 to 45 in good health and CMV-seropositive.

The chain joins TRBV5-4 to TRBJ2-7; D may be TRBD1 (6 bases). The CDR3 extends over 12 amino acids. Trimming pared 0 bases from V and 6 bases from J, leaving 7 bases between. The germline CDR1 and CDR2 sequences are SGHNT and YYREEE (reference sequence). The CDR3 here is CASSLEGGEQYF. The CDR3 coding sequence is TGTGCCAGCAGCTTGGAAGGGGGCGAGCAGTACTTC. The full variable domain, in which reference TRBV5-4 and TRBJ2-7 provide the parts outside the CDR3, is ETGVTQSPTHLIKTRGQQVTLRCSSQSGHNTVSWYQQALGQGPQFIFQYYREEENGRGNFPPRFSGLQFPNYSSELNVNALELDDSALYLCASSLEGGEQYFGPGTRLTVT.

CDR3 nucleotides: TGTGCCAGCAGCTTAGGGCGGGGCCCCTACGAGCAGTACTTC. Translated, it gives CASSLGRGPYEQYF. The genes are TRBV13 and TRBJ2-7; D may be TRBD2 (6 bases). The CDR3 is 14 amino acids. Trimming stripped 0 bases from V and 2 bases from J, with 8 bases between. CDR1 and CDR2 from the germline V gene are PRHDT and FYEKMQ (reference sequence). Drawing the rest from reference TRBV13 and TRBJ2-7, the complete variable domain is AAGVIQSPRHLIKEKRETATLKCYPIPRHDTVYWYQQGPGQDPQFLISFYEKMQSDKGSIPDRFSAQQFSDYHSELNMSSLELGDSALYFCASSLGRGPYEQYFGPGTRLTVT.

V is TRBV27 and J is TRBJ2-7, with 9 bases fitting TRBD1. The CDR3 is 15 residues long. Germline V gene sequence: CDR1 MNHEY, CDR2 SMNVEV (reference sequence). V lost 6 bases to trimming and J lost 5 bases; unmatched junction nucleotides: 11. The CDR3: CASRTPGTGSNEQYF. CDR3 nucleotides: TGTGCCAGCAGGACCCCCGGGACAGGGTCTAACGAGCAGTACTTC.

The chain has TRBV5-4 and TRBJ1-1, with D perhaps TRBD1 (5 bases). This CDR3 spans 15 amino acids. The ends were cut back, 1 base at V and 0 bases at J, with 10 bases in the middle. Germline lookup yields CDR1 SGHNT and CDR2 YYREEE (reference sequence). This CDR3 reads CASSLIGGMNTEAFF. CDR3 nucleotide sequence: TGTGCCAGCAGCTTGATTGGGGGTATGAACACTGAAGCTTTCTTT.

The DNA of the CDR3 is TGTGCCAGCAACTCCCCCCGGGGGGGGAGACTCGAGCAGTACTTC. Its translation: CASNSPRGGRLEQYF. The gene calls are TRBV27 and TRBJ2-7; 8 bases fit TRBD2. This CDR3 region has 15 residues. The junction had 14 bases not matched to a gene; V was cut back by 7 bases and J by 6 bases. Per germline, CDR1 MNHEY and CDR2 SMNVEV (reference sequence).

This rearrangement joins TRBV7-9 to TRBJ1-2; TRBD1 agrees at 7 bases. CDR3 length: 14 amino acids. CDR1 and CDR2 from the germline V gene are SEHNR and FQNEAQ (reference sequence). V was clipped by 5 bases and J by 2 bases; unmatched bases: 5. The CDR3 is CASSPPGQNYGYTF. As DNA, the CDR3 is TGTGCCAGCAGCCCACCGGGACAGAACTATGGCTACACCTTC.

The chain employs TRBV11-2 and TRBJ2-7; D possibly corresponds to TRBD2 (5 bases). Trimming stripped 5 bases from V and 3 bases from J, with 11 bases between. In germline, CDR1 is SGHAT, CDR2 FQNNGV. The CDR3 length is 13 residues. This chain's CDR3 is CASSRVAYYEQYF. The CDR3 coding sequence is TGTGCCAGCAGCAGGGTAGCGTACTACGAGCAGTACTTC. Complete variable domain (other parts from reference TRBV11-2 and TRBJ2-7): EAGVAQSPRYKIIEKRQSVAFWCNPISGHATLYWYQQILGQGPKLLIQFQNNGVVDDSQLPKDRFSAERLKGVDSTLKIQPAKLEDSAVYLCASSRVAYYEQYFGPGTRLTVT.

V usage is TRBV29-1 and J usage is TRBJ2-3, with a weak D call TRBD1 (6 bases). The ends were cut back, 6 bases at V and 6 bases at J, with 19 bases in the middle. The CDR3 runs 14 residues. CDR1 SQVTM and CDR2 ANQGSEA come from the germline V gene. CDR3 bases: TGCAGCGTCAAAGTTCCGGGAAGGGGGGATACGCAGTATTTT. Protein product: CSVKVPGRGDTQYF.

This rearrangement joins TRBV27 to TRBJ2-7; the D gene is possibly TRBD1 (6 bases). This CDR3 contains 14 residues. Trimming removed 4 bases at V and 7 bases at J, with 17 bases between. Germline V gives CDR1 MNHEY, CDR2 SMNVEV (reference sequence). CDR3 amino acids: CASSSGRVQGEQYF. The CDR3 nucleotides read TGTGCCAGCAGTTCGGGCAGGGTCCAGGGGGAGCAGTACTTC.

V gene TRBV5-6 combines with J gene TRBJ2-1; the D gene is possibly TRBD2 (5 bases). Germline assignment: CDR1 SGHDT and CDR2 YYEEEE. V was shortened by 5 bases and J by 2 bases, with 8 bases between the two germline ends. The CDR3 is 13 amino acids. The chain's CDR3 is CASRPGTYNEQFF. CDR3 coding DNA: TGTGCCAGCAGGCCCGGGACCTACAATGAGCAGTTCTTC.

The rearrangement uses TRBV18 and TRBJ1-2; D unresolved. Trimming removed 0 bases from V and 7 bases from J, with 12 bases in between. This CDR3 region has 14 residues. The germline gives CDR1 KGHSH, CDR2 LQKENI. CDR3 sequence reads: CASSPPEVPRGYTF. CDR3 DNA: TGTGCCAGCTCACCACCTGAAGTCCCGCGTGGCTACACCTTC.

The J gene is TRBJ2-1, the V gene TRBV30; 7 bases fit TRBD1. The germline V gene has CDR1 GTSNPN and CDR2 SVGIG (reference sequence). The CDR3 length is 13 residues. Trimming cost V 7 bases and J 8 bases; bases outside gene matches: 11. CDR3: CASIRGFVDEQFF. The CDR3 DNA is TGTGCCTCTATCAGGGGGTTTGTCGATGAGCAGTTCTTC.

This chain joins TRBV2 and TRBJ2-7, with TRBD1 matching 8 bases. The length of the CDR3 is 16 residues. Losses at the gene ends were 2 bases for V and 3 bases for J; bases not matched to a gene: 9. CDR1 SNHLY and CDR2 FYNNEI come from the germline V gene. This chain's CDR3 is CASSERGAGGSYEQYF. CDR3 sequence (DNA): TGTGCCAGCAGTGAACGTGGGGCAGGGGGCAGCTACGAGCAGTACTTC.

This chain joins TRBV5-1 and TRBJ2-7; TRBD2 matches 7 bases. Germline V CDR1 and CDR2: SGHRS, YFSETQ. The V and J ends lost 8 bases and 5 bases, in that order; junction bases with no gene match: 10. The CDR3 sequence is 13 residues long. The CDR3 DNA follows: TGCGCCAGTAGAAAGGCTGCGGGGGACGAGCAGTACTTC. Encoded protein: CASRKAAGDEQYF.

The chain combines TRBV4-3 with TRBJ1-2; D ambiguous. The CDR3 covers 14 residues. The ends were cut back, 4 bases at V and 5 bases at J, with 14 bases in the middle. Germline CDR1 reads LGHNA; CDR2 reads YSLEER. Written as DNA, the CDR3 is TGCGCCAGCAGCCCCGCGGACTTGGCTTATGGCTACACCTTC. Translated, it gives CASSPADLAYGYTF.

This sequence joins TRBV5-6 and TRBJ2-7; possibly TRBD2 for D (6 bases). V lost 0 bases, J lost 0 bases, and 7 bases lay in between. This CDR3 spans 14 amino acids. Germline values: CDR1 SGHDT, CDR2 YYEEEE. CDR3 region: CASSLGDSSYEQYF. DNA of the CDR3: TGTGCCAGCAGCTTGGGGGACTCCTCCTACGAGCAGTACTTC.

V is TRBV29-1 and J is TRBJ2-7; perhaps D is TRBD1 or TRBD2 (5 bases each). This CDR3 has 15 residues. Trimming took 0 bases from V and 2 from J, leaving 14 bases between them. The V gene's germline CDR1 is SQVTM and CDR2 ANQGSEA. The CDR3 protein is CSVEESIRETYEQYF. The CDR3 DNA sequence: TGCAGCGTTGAAGAGTCGATCAGGGAGACCTACGAGCAGTACTTC.

The chain is built from TRBV7-8 and TRBJ2-1, with 11 bases that match TRBD2. This CDR3 comprises 18 residues. Trimming removed 5 bases from V and 2 bases from J; junction bases left unmatched: 11. Germline V gene lookup returns CDR1 SGHVS and CDR2 FQNEAQ. The CDR3 DNA follows: TGTGCCAGCAGCCGATTACTAGCGGGAGTCCCCACCTACAATGAGCAGTTCTTC. Its translation is CASSRLLAGVPTYNEQFF. Using reference TRBV7-8 and TRBJ2-1 for the parts outside the CDR3, the full variable domain is GAGVSQSPRYKVAKRGQDVALRCDPISGHVSLFWYQQALGQGPEFLTYFQNEAQLDKSGLPSDRFFAERPEGSVSTLKIQRTQQEDSAVYLCASSRLLAGVPTYNEQFFGPGTRLTVL.

This chain connects TRBV5-6 to TRBJ2-2; the match to TRBD2 covers 7 bases. This CDR3 has 15 residues. With 5 bases clipped from V and 6 bases from J, the junction kept 10 bases outside the gene matches. The germline CDR1 and CDR2 sequences are SGHDT and YYEEEE. The CDR3 DNA follows: TGTGCCAGCAGTTTTAGGACTAGAGGGTCCGGGGAGCTGTTTTTT. Residues: CASSFRTRGSGELFF. Combining the CDR3 with reference TRBV5-6 and TRBJ2-2 gives the whole variable domain DAGVTQSPTHLIKTRGQQVTLRCSPKSGHDTVSWYQQALGQGPQFIFQYYEEEERQRGNFPDRFSGHQFPNYSSELNVNALLLGDSALYLCASSFRTRGSGELFFGEGSRLTVL.

The chain carries TRBV27 and TRBJ2-5; D tentatively reads TRBD1 or TRBD2 (7 bases each). Germline-derived CDR1 and CDR2 are MNHEY and SMNVEV (reference sequence). This CDR3 region has 15 residues. The V end lost 6 bases, the J end lost 2 bases, and 16 bases lay between the germline ends. CDR3 in amino acids: CASRGGGGTQETQYF. The CDR3 bases are TGTGCCAGCAGGGGAGGGGGCGGCACACAAGAGACCCAGTACTTC.